These 5 T cell receptor beta chains originate from one sample sequenced in a study of blood T cell repertoires in COVID-19. The repertoire was sequenced with immunoSEQ multiplex PCR; TCRdb's copy has only in-frame clones and lacks some. The sample has fewer than 300,000 clones; over 75% are singletons. Source material: PBMCs or T cells enriched from blood (not recorded which). Receptors were obtained from a man between 18 and 35 years old who had recovered from COVID-19.

As DNA, the CDR3 is TGTGCCAGCAGTAAGCCTGGGCCGACCGGGGGGCCAACCTACGAGCAGTACTTC. Translation: CASSKPGPTGGPTYEQYF. The chain couples TRBV5-4 to TRBJ2-7, with D perhaps TRBD2 (7 bases). Per germline, CDR1 SGHNT and CDR2 YYREEE (reference sequence). The V end was cut by 5 bases, the J end by 2 bases, with 26 bases between. This CDR3 comprises 18 residues.

V and J are TRBV11-3 and TRBJ2-1, with 7 bases that match TRBD1. The CDR3 runs to 16 residues. Germline V gene data show CDR1 as SGHNT and CDR2 as YENEEA. Trimming took 5 bases from V and 4 from J; bases not matched to a gene: 11. The CDR3 loop is CASSPRTGLGYNEQFF. In DNA, the CDR3 is TGTGCCAGCAGCCCGCGGACAGGCCTAGGGTACAATGAGCAGTTCTTC. Looking up the rest from reference TRBV11-3 and TRBJ2-1 gives the full variable domain: EAGVVQSPRYKIIEKKQPVAFWCNPISGHNTLYWYLQNLGQGPELLIRYENEEAVDDSQLPKDRFSAERLKGVDSTLKIQPAELGDSAVYLCASSPRTGLGYNEQFFGPGTRLTVL.

The chain combines TRBV6-2 or TRBV6-3 with TRBJ1-5; no firm D call. CDR3 length: 17 amino acids. CDR1 and CDR2 from the germline V gene are MNHEY and SVGEGT. With 5 bases removed from V and 0 bases from J, the gap between germline ends came to 17 bases. The DNA of the CDR3 is TGTGCCAGCAGTCCCAAATTTGGACGGGGTAGCAATCAGCCCCAGCATTTT. This encodes CASSPKFGRGSNQPQHF.

This clone was counted a single time. The identical CDR3 is also encoded by other nucleotide sequences in the sample. The chain uses TRBV4-1 and TRBJ2-1; D might be TRBD1 (5 bases). The CDR3 loop spans 15 amino acids. The V end lost 1 base, the J end lost 0 bases, and 7 bases lay between the germline ends. Germline V lookup: CDR1 MGHRA, CDR2 YSYEKL. The CDR3 region is CASSQVDSSYNEQFF. As DNA, the CDR3 is TGCGCCAGCAGCCAAGTAGACAGCTCCTACAATGAGCAGTTCTTC.

The V and J genes are TRBV12-3 or TRBV12-4 and TRBJ2-3; D is uncertain. The V gene lost 3 bases and the J gene lost 2 bases, with 3 bases spanning the gap. CDR3 length equals 12 residues. The CDR3 loop is CASSFVTDTQYF. The CDR3 bases are TGTGCCAGCAGTTTCGTCACAGATACGCAGTATTTT.